The 24 T cell receptor beta chains given below trace back to one sample, sequenced in a study of OX40 agonist ivuxolimab in advanced cancers. The assay was immunoSEQ multiplex PCR, and TCRdb's table has in-frame clones only and misses some. The repertoire holds some 16,000 clones, with roughly 81% as singletons. This material consisted of CD4+ or CD8+ T cells sorted from blood, taken in a trial of the OX40 agonist ivuxolimab. These receptors all come from an adult with an advanced solid tumor such as melanoma, head and neck, liver or kidney cancer.

This clone was recorded once. The CDR3 bases are TGTGCCAGCAGCCGCCGGGACAGCTTACCTAACTATGGCTACACCTTC. Translated, it gives CASSRRDSLPNYGYTF. This chain joins TRBV14 and TRBJ1-2, with 7 bases aligning to TRBD1. CDR1 and CDR2 from the germline V gene are SGHDN and FVKESK. Trimming at V came to 4 bases and at J to 0 bases, leaving 8 bases not matched to a gene. The CDR3 sequence is 16 residues long.

The chain has TRBV2 and TRBJ1-4, with 12 bases identical to TRBD1. The CDR3 has 17 residues. Losses at the gene ends were 5 bases for V and 4 bases for J; bases not matched to a gene: 8. The germline gives CDR1 SNHLY, CDR2 FYNNEI. CDR3 residues: CASSTPGQGAGNEKLFF. The CDR3 DNA sequence: TGTGCCAGCAGTACCCCGGGACAGGGGGCTGGTAATGAAAAACTGTTTTTT.

V gene TRBV25-1 combines with J gene TRBJ2-7, with 14 positions matching TRBD2. The CDR3 length is 17 residues. J lost 0 bases, V lost 3 bases, and 4 bases had no gene match. Looked up from germline, CDR1 is MGHDK and CDR2 is SYGVNS. CDR3 protein: CASSDPGLAGGSYEQYF. The CDR3 bases are TGTGCCAGCAGTGATCCAGGACTAGCGGGAGGCTCCTACGAGCAGTACTTC.

The chain links TRBV28 to TRBJ2-5; no definite D call. Germline lookup yields CDR1 MDHEN and CDR2 SYDVKM. The CDR3 is made up of 14 amino acids. Trimming pared 6 bases from V and 0 bases from J, leaving 11 bases between. CDR3 DNA: TGTGCCAGCAGCGCACGGGCGTACCAAGAGACCCAGTACTTC. This sequence encodes CASSARAYQETQYF.

The chain is built from TRBV27 and TRBJ2-1, with 12 positions matching TRBD1. Germline V lookup: CDR1 MNHEY, CDR2 SMNVEV (reference sequence). V gave up 3 bases and J gave up 10 bases; unmatched junction bases: 7. The length of the CDR3 is 15 residues. The CDR3 DNA reads TGTGCCAGCAGTTTCGGGACAGGGGGCGAGGGCGAGCAGTTCTTC. Translated: CASSFGTGGEGEQFF.

About this clone: Other nucleotide sequences from this sample produce the same CDR3. The chain is built from TRBV19 and TRBJ1-5; 8 bases match TRBD1. J gave up 4 bases and V 5 bases, and 7 bases lay outside the gene matches. Germline V gene lookup returns CDR1 LNHDA and CDR2 SQIVND (reference sequence). The CDR3 length is 15 residues. CDR3 DNA: TGTGCCAGTAGTGAATACCGGGACAGGAATCAGCCCCAGCATTTT. It specifies CASSEYRDRNQPQHF.

The gene calls are TRBV4-1 and TRBJ2-7; a possible D gene is TRBD2 (5 bases). V was shortened by 1 base and J by 0 bases, with 7 bases between the two germline ends. Germline CDR1 is MGHRA and CDR2 is YSYEKL. This CDR3 comprises 14 residues. The CDR3: CASSQGRGSYEQYF. DNA for the CDR3: TGCGCCAGCAGCCAAGGACGGGGCTCCTACGAGCAGTACTTC.

V gene TRBV4-1 combines with J gene TRBJ2-5; unclear D gene. The CDR3 has 15 amino acids. Germline V lookup: CDR1 MGHRA, CDR2 YSYEKL. V was cut by 0 bases and J by 2 bases, with 10 bases left in between. The CDR3 DNA follows: TGCGCCAGCAGCCAAGATACGGGCCCACAAGAGACCCAGTACTTC. This codes for CASSQDTGPQETQYF.

Relative to its sample, this clone is medium-sized. The chain links TRBV25-1 to TRBJ2-3, with D uncertain. The CDR3 has 14 residues. The V gene's germline CDR1 is MGHDK and CDR2 SYGVNS. V shed 2 bases and J shed 0 bases, with 6 bases lying between them. The CDR3 region has the DNA TGTGCCAGCAGTGAAGGGTTTAGCACAGATACGCAGTATTTT. It is translated as CASSEGFSTDTQYF.

The chain recombines TRBV5-8 with TRBJ2-3, with TRBD2 matching 9 bases. The J segment lost 4 bases and the V segment lost 4 bases, leaving 10 bases of the junction unmatched. Germline-derived CDR1 and CDR2 are SGHTS and YDEGEE. The CDR3 runs 16 residues. In DNA, the CDR3 is TGTGCCAGCAGCGTCTCCGGGACTAGCTATTCAGATACGCAGTATTTT. This gives the protein CASSVSGTSYSDTQYF.

In DNA form, the CDR3 reads TGTGCCAGCAGCTTGCGGGAGCTGTTTTTT. This sequence encodes CASSLRELFF. The chain carries TRBV7-9 and TRBJ2-2, with no clear D. Germline CDR1 SEHNR, CDR2 FQNEAQ (reference sequence). This CDR3 spans 10 amino acids. Trimming stripped 3 bases from V and 9 bases from J, with 2 bases between.

The rearrangement links TRBV28 to TRBJ2-3; D is perhaps TRBD1 (7 bases). The CDR3 spans 17 residues. Germline V gives CDR1 MDHEN, CDR2 SYDVKM. V was trimmed by 2 bases and J by 2 bases, leaving 17 bases between them. CDR3 residues: CASSLQGGSPPTDTQYF. In DNA form, the CDR3 reads TGTGCCAGCAGTTTACAGGGGGGATCCCCCCCCACAGATACGCAGTATTTT.

V and J are TRBV9 and TRBJ1-1; D unresolved. Germline V gives CDR1 SGDLS, CDR2 YYNGEE. CDR3 size: 17 residues. The V end lost 0 bases, the J end lost 0 bases, and 15 bases lay between the germline ends. The CDR3 sequence: CASSVGTGISMNTEAFF. DNA of the CDR3: TGTGCCAGCAGCGTAGGTACCGGGATCTCAATGAACACTGAAGCTTTCTTT.

The genes are TRBV6-5 and TRBJ2-3; 8 nucleotides match TRBD1. Germline V CDR1 and CDR2: MNHEY, SVGAGI. The CDR3 totals 16 residues. Trimming cost V 0 bases and J 2 bases; bases outside gene matches: 4. The CDR3 here is CASSYSTGEVTDTQYF. CDR3 DNA sequence: TGTGCCAGCAGTTACTCGACAGGGGAGGTCACAGATACGCAGTATTTT.

V and J are TRBV5-1 and TRBJ2-2; D ambiguous. The V gene's germline CDR1 is SGHRS and CDR2 YFSETQ. Trimming removed 4 bases at V and 4 bases at J, with 14 bases between. The CDR3 is made up of 15 amino acids. CDR3 loop: CASSVLFESTGELFF. CDR3 nucleotide sequence: TGCGCCAGCAGCGTCCTTTTCGAGAGCACCGGGGAGCTGTTTTTT.

The chain couples TRBV13 to TRBJ2-5; either TRBD1 or TRBD2 may supply D (5 bases each). CDR1 and CDR2 (germline): PRHDT, FYEKMQ (reference sequence). Trimming left V 2 bases short and J 1 base short, with 11 bases between. This CDR3 spans 15 amino acids. The CDR3 loop reads CASSLRPGTQETQYF. The CDR3 DNA follows: TGTGCCAGCAGCTTAAGGCCGGGGACCCAAGAGACCCAGTACTTC. The full variable domain, with the rest looked up from reference TRBV13 and TRBJ2-5, is AAGVIQSPRHLIKEKRETATLKCYPIPRHDTVYWYQQGPGQDPQFLISFYEKMQSDKGSIPDRFSAQQFSDYHSELNMSSLELGDSALYFCASSLRPGTQETQYFGPGTRLLVL.

This rearrangement joins TRBV4-2 to TRBJ2-6; D gene unclear. Germline loops: CDR1 LGHNA, CDR2 YNFKEQ. V was pared by 1 base and J by 0 bases, with 4 bases between. The CDR3 extends over 15 amino acids. The CDR3 is CASSQGGSGANVLTF. The CDR3 nucleotides are TGTGCCAGCAGCCAAGGGGGCTCTGGGGCCAACGTCCTGACTTTC.

The chain combines TRBV27 with TRBJ2-3, with D perhaps assigned TRBD1 or TRBD2 (7 bases each). This CDR3 region has 17 residues. Germline V gene lookup returns CDR1 MNHEY and CDR2 SMNVEV (reference sequence). The V end lost 8 bases, the J end lost 0 bases, and 21 bases lay between the germline ends. The CDR3 spells CASQGGLARASTDTQYF. The CDR3 bases are TGTGCCAGCCAGGGGGGGCTGGCGCGAGCTAGCACAGATACGCAGTATTTT.

Here the CDR3 DNA reads TGCGCCAGCAGTGGGGATTCCTACGAGCAGTACTTC. Translated, it gives CASSGDSYEQYF. The chain has TRBV10-1 and TRBJ2-7; no reliable D call. The germline CDR1 and CDR2 sequences are WNHNN and SYGVQD (reference sequence). V lost 4 bases and J 1 base, leaving 5 bases between the germline ends. This CDR3 spans 12 amino acids.

This chain links TRBV19 with TRBJ2-7; TRBD2 matches at 12 bases. V shed 8 bases and J 2 bases; nucleotides not matched to a gene: 4. The germline V gene encodes CDR1 LNHDA and CDR2 SQIVND (reference sequence). This CDR3 spans 14 amino acids. DNA for the CDR3: TGTGCCAGTTCGACTAGCGGGGGCCCCTACGAGCAGTACTTC. Encoded protein: CASSTSGGPYEQYF.

The chain employs TRBV7-2 and TRBJ2-7; tentatively, D is TRBD1 or TRBD2 (5 bases each). V lost 4 bases and J 3 bases, leaving 13 bases between the germline ends. The germline V gene encodes CDR1 SGHTA and CDR2 FQGNSA. CDR3 length: 14 amino acids. The CDR3 protein is CASSSDLGVYEQYF. DNA for the CDR3: TGTGCCAGCAGCTCGGACCTGGGGGTCTACGAGCAGTACTTC.

This chain connects TRBV5-6 to TRBJ2-7, with 10 nucleotides matching TRBD1. CDR1 is SGHDT, CDR2 YYEEEE, per germline. Trimming took 4 bases from V and 3 from J; bases not matched to a gene: 4. CDR3 length: 14 amino acids. The CDR3 sequence: CASSPGQGVYEQYF. CDR3 nucleotide sequence: TGTGCCAGCAGCCCCGGACAGGGGGTCTACGAGCAGTACTTC.

The chain uses TRBV4-3 and TRBJ2-1, with D unclear. The CDR3 loop spans 11 amino acids. The germline gives CDR1 LGHNA, CDR2 YSLEER. V was cut by 2 bases and J by 8 bases, with 4 bases left in between. The DNA for the CDR3 is TGCGCCAGCAGCCAAAGCTATGAGCAGTTCTTC. It encodes CASSQSYEQFF.

This chain links TRBV2 with TRBJ2-1, with unresolved D. Trimming left V 5 bases short and J 9 bases short, with 11 bases between. The length of the CDR3 is 12 residues. From germline, CDR1 is SNHLY and CDR2 FYNNEI. CDR3 in DNA: TGTGCCAGCAGTCCCCCTTTTGGTGAGCAGTTCTTC. The encoded protein is CASSPPFGEQFF.